This entry concerns a single TCR beta chain. The entry originates in a study of blood T cell repertoires in COVID-19. Profiled with immunoSEQ multiplex PCR; TCRdb holds only in-frame clones, not every one. Of hundreds of thousands of clones listed, around 85% were seen once; the top ten hold 3% to 4%. Participants were aged about 18 to 89 years from around 26 US areas. Per the germline V gene, CDR1 is SGHDT and CDR2 is YYEEEE. Deletions cut 4 bases from V and 8 bases from J, with 24 bases between. This CDR3 spans 17 amino acids. This chain joins TRBV5-6 and TRBJ1-4, with a weak D call TRBD1 (6 bases). Sequenced input: PBMCs or T cells enriched from blood (not recorded which). This TCR came from a woman between 40 and 50 years old with acute COVID-19. The CDR3 DNA reads as TGTGCCAGCAGCCCATCCACATTAGACAGGAGGAACGAAAAACTGTTTTTT. Amino acid sequence: CASSPSTLDRRNEKLFF.